The source of this T cell receptor beta chain is a study of blood T cell repertoires in COVID-19. Turning to the study itself: The study drew acute and convalescent COVID-19 samples from the United States, Italy and Spain. The cDNA or gDNA used as material had been derived from T cells, B-cell-depleted T cells, or PBMCs.

Participant-reported clinical history was the basis for cohort assignment. Libraries were prepared by immunoSEQ multiplex PCR; TCRdb keeps only in-frame clonotypes and omits some of them. The table shows approximately 180,000 clones, with around 76% occurring only once. Material for sequencing was PBMCs or T cells enriched from blood (not recorded which). The sequence derives from a woman aged 45-65 years with acute COVID-19.

CDR3 DNA: TGTGCCAGCAGCCTAAAAGAGACCCAGTACTTC. It yields the protein CASSLKETQYF. V gene TRBV4-2 combines with J gene TRBJ2-5, with no clear D. V lost 4 bases, J lost 3 bases, and 3 bases lay in between. CDR1 LGHNA and CDR2 YNFKEQ come from the germline V gene. The CDR3 is 11 residues long.